This record looks at one T cell receptor (beta chain) sequence and its context. Its matching antigen is unknown. This record belongs to a study of T cell responses to AZD1222 COVID-19 vaccine. The study's findings and limits: Sampled repertoires all dated from after the peak T cell response. At 160-218 and 743-854, vaccine-associated CD4 TCRs were dominant, and they spanned spike.

CDR3 size: 14 residues. Between the trimmed V and J ends, which lost 0 bases and 2 bases, there was a span of 8 bases. Germline assignment: CDR1 MNHEY and CDR2 SVGEGT. The assay was immunoSEQ multiplex PCR, and TCRdb's table has in-frame clones only and misses some. The sample holds some 140,000 clones; 88% are singletons and the top ten take less than 3.5%. V and J are TRBV6-2 or TRBV6-3 and TRBJ2-7; D not resolved. The receptor was isolated from an adult in good health. Sequencing used peripheral blood, obtained on day 0 of AZD1222 vaccination. CDR3 in DNA: TGTGCCAGCAGTTACTCCTGGGTCGCCTACGAGCAGTACTTC. Translation gives CASSYSWVAYEQYF.